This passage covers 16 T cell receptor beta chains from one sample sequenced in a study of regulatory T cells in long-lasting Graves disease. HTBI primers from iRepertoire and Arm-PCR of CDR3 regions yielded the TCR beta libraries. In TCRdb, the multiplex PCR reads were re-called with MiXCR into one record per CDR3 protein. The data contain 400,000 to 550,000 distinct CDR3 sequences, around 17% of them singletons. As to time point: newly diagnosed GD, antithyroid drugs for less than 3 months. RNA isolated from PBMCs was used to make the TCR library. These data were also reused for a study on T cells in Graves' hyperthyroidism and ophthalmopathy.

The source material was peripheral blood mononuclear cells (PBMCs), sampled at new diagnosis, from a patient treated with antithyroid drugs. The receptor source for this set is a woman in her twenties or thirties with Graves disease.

CDR3 region: CSVPGEGIAEAFF. In DNA form, the CDR3 reads TGCAGCGTTCCCGGGGAAGGGATCGCTGAAGCTTTCTTT. The chain couples TRBV29-1 to TRBJ1-1; D ambiguous. Germline V lookup: CDR1 SQVTM, CDR2 ANQGSEA. The CDR3 is made up of 13 amino acids. V lost 5 bases to trimming and J lost 6 bases, with 16 bases between them. Full variable domain (missing parts from reference TRBV29-1 and TRBJ1-1): SAVISQKPSRDICQRGTSLTIQCQVDSQVTMMFWYRQQPGQSLTLIATANQGSEATYESGFVIDKFPISRPNLTFSTLTVSNMSPEDSSIYLCSVPGEGIAEAFFGQGTRLTVV.

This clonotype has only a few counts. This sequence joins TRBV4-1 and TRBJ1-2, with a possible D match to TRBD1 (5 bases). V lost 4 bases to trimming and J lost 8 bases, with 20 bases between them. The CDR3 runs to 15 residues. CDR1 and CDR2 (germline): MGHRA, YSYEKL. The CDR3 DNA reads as TGCGCCAGCAGCCCCCCGGGGGAGGGGTCTAACGGCTACACCTTC. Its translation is CASSPPGEGSNGYTF.

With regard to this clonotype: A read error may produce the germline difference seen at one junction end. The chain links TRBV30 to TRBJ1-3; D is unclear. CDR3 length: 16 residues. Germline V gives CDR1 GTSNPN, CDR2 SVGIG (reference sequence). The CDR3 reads CAWSFRAPSSGSTIYF. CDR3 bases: TGTGCCTGGAGTTTCCGGGCCCCCAGCTCTGGAAGCACCATATATTTT.

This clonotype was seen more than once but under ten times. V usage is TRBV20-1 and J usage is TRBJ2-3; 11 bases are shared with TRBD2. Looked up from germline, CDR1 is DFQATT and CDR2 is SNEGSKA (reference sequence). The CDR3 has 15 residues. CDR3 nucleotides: TGCAAACTAGCGGGAGACCACTCTAGCACAGATACGCAGTATTTT. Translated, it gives CKLAGDHSSTDTQYF.

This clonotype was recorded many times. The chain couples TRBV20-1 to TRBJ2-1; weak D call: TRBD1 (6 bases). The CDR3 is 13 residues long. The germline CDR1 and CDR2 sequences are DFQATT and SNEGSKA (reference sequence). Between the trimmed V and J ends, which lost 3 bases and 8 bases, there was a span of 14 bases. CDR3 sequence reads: CSASWAKGDEQFF. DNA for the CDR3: TGCAGTGCTAGTTGGGCCAAGGGGGATGAGCAGTTCTTC.

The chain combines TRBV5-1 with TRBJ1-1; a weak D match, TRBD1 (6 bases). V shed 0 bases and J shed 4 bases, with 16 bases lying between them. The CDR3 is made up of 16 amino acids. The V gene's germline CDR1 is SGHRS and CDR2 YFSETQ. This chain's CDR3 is CASSLGGQGGSTEAFF. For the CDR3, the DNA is TGCGCCAGCAGCTTGGGGGGGCAGGGTGGAAGCACTGAAGCTTTCTTT.

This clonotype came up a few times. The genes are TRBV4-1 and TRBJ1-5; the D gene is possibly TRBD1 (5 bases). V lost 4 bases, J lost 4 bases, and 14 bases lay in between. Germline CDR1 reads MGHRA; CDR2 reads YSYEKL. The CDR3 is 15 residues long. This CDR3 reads CASSPEGRPNQPQHF. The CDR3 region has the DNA TGCGCCAGCAGCCCCGAGGGACGGCCTAATCAGCCCCAGCATTTT.

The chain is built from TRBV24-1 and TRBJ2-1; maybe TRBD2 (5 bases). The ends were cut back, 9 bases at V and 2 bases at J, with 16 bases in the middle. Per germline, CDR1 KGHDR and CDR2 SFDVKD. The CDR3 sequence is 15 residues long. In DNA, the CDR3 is TGTGCCACCTCCGGAGGATTTATCCCCTACAATGAGCAGTTCTTC. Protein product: CATSGGFIPYNEQFF.

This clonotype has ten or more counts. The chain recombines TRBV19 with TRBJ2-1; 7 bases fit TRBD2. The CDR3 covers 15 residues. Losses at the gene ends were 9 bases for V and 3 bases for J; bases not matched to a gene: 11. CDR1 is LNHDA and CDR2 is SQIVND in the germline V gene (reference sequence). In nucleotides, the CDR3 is TGTGCCAGCAAGCCCGGGACTATAAGCTACAATGAGCAGTTCTTC. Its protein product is CASKPGTISYNEQFF.

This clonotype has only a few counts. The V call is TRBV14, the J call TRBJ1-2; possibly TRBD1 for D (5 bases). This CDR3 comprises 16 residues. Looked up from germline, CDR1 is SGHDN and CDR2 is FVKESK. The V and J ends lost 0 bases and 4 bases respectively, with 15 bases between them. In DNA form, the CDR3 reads TGTGCCAGCAGCCAAGAAGGGACTTTGGAAATCTATGGCTACACCTTC. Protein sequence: CASSQEGTLEIYGYTF.

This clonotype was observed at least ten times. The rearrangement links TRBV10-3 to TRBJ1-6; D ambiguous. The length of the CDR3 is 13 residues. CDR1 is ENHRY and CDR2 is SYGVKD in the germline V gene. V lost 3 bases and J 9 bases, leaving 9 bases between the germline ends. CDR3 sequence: CAISDEKSSPLHF. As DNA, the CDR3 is TGTGCCATCAGTGACGAAAAAAGTTCACCCCTCCACTTT.

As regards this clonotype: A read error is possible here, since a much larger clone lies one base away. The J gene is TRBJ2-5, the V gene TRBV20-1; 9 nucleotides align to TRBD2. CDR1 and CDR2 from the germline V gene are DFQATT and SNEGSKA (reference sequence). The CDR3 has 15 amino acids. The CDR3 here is CSASRLAEGGETQCF. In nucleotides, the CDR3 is TGCAGTGCTAGCAGACTAGCGGAGGGGGGGGAGACCCAGTGCTTC.

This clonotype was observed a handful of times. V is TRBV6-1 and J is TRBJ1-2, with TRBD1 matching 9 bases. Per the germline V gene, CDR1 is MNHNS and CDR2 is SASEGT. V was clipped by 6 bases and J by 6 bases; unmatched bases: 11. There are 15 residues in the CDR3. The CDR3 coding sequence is TGTGCCAGCAGCTGGGACAGGGCCTCCGTAAATGGCTACACCTTC. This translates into CASSWDRASVNGYTF.

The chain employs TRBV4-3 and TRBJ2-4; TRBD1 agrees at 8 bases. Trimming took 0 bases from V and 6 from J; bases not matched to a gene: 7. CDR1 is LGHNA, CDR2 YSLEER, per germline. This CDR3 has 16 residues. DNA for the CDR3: TGCGCCAGCAGCCAAGAGCCGACAGGGGTGCCAAACATTCAGTACTTC. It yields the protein CASSQEPTGVPNIQYF.

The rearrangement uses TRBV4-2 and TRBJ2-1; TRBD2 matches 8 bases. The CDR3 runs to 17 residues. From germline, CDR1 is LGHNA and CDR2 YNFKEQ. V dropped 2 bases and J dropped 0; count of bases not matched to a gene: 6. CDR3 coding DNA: TGTGCCAGCAGCCAAACCGGGACTAGGAGCTCCTACAATGAGCAGTTCTTC. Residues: CASSQTGTRSSYNEQFF.

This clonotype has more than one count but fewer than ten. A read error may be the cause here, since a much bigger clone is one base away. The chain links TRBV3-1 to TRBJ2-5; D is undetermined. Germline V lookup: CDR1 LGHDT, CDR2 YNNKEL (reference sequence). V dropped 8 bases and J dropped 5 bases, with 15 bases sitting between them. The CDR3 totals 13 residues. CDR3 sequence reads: CASRTSRHETQYF. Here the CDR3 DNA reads TGTGCCAGCCGGACCAGCCGGCACGAGACCCAGTACTTC.